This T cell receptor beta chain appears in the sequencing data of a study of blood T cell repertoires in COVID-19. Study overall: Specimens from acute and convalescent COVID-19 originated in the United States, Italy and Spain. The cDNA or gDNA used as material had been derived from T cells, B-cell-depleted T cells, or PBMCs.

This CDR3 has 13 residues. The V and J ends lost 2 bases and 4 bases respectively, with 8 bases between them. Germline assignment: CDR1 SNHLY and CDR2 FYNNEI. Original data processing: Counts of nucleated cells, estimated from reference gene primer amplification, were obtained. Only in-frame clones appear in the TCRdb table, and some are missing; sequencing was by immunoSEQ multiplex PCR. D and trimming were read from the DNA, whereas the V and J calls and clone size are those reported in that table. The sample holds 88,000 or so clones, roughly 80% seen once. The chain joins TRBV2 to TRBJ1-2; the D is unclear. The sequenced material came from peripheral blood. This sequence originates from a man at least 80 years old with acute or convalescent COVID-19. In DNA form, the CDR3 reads TGTGCCAGCAGTGAAAGCACAGCCTATGGCTACACCTTC. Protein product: CASSESTAYGYTF.